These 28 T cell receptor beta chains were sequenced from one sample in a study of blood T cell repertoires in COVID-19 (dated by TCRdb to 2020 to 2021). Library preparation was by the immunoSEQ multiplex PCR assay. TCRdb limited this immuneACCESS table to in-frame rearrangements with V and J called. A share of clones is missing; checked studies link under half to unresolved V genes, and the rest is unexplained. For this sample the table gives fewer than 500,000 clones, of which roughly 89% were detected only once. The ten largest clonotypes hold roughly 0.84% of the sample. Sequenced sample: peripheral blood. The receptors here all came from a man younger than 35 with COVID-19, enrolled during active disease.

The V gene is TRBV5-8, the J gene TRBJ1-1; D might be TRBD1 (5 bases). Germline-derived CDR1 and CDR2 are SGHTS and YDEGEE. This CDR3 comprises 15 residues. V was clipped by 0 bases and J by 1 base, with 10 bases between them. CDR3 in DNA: TGTGCCAGCAGCTTGGAGAGGGGAGGGAACACTGAAGCTTTCTTT. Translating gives CASSLERGGNTEAFF.

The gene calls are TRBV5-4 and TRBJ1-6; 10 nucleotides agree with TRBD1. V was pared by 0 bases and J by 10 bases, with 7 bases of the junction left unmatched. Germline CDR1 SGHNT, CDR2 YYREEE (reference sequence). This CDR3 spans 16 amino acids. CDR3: CASSLGLTGGESPLHF. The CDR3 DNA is TGTGCCAGCAGCTTGGGGCTGACAGGGGGCGAATCACCCCTCCACTTT.

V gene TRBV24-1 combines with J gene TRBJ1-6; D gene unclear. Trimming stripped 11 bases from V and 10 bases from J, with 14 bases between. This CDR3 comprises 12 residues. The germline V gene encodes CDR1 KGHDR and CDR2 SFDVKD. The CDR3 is CAIPTRESPLHF. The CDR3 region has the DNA TGTGCCATCCCGACACGAGAGTCACCCCTCCACTTT.

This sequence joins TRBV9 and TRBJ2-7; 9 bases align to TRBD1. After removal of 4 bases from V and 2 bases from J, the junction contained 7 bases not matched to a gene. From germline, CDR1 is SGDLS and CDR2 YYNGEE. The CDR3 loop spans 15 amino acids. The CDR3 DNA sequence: TGTGCCAGCAGCCCTAGGACAGGGGTGGCCTACGAGCAGTACTTC. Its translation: CASSPRTGVAYEQYF. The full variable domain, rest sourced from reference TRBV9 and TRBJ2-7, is DSGVTQTPKHLITATGQRVTLRCSPRSGDLSVYWYQQSLDQGLQFLIQYYNGEERAKGNILERFSAQQFPDLHSELNLSSLELGDSALYFCASSPRTGVAYEQYFGPGTRLTVT.

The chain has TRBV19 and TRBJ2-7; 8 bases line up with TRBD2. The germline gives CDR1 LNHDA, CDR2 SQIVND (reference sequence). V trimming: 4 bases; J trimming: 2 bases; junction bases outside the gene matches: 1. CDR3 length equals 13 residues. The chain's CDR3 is CASSSGGPYEQYF. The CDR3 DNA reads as TGTGCCAGTAGTAGCGGGGGGCCCTACGAGCAGTACTTC.

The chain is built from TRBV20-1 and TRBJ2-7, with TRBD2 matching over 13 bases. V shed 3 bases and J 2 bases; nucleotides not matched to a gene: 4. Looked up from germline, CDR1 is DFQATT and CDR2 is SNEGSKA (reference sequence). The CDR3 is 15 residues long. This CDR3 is CSASQLAGGPYEQYF. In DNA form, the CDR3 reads TGCAGTGCTAGTCAACTAGCGGGAGGGCCCTACGAGCAGTACTTC.

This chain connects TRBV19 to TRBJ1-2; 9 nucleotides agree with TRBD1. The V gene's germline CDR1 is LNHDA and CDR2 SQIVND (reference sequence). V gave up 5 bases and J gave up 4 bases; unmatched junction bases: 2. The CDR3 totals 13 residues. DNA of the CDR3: TGTGCCAGTAGTTTGGGACAGGGCTATGGCTACACCTTC. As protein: CASSLGQGYGYTF.

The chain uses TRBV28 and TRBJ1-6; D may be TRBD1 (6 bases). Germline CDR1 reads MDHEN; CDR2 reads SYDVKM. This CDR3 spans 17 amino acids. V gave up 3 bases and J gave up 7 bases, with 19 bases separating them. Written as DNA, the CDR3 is TGTGCCAGCAGTTTGTTGACAGGCGGGTCGGTCAATTCACCCCTCCACTTT. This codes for CASSLLTGGSVNSPLHF.

The CDR3, as DNA: TGTGCCAGCACCCAGGGGAACTATGGCTACACCTTC. Encoded protein: CASTQGNYGYTF. The chain couples TRBV6-5 to TRBJ1-2; TRBD1 is a possible D gene (6 bases). Germline CDR1 is MNHEY and CDR2 is SVGAGI. This CDR3 is built from 12 residues. V was clipped by 7 bases and J by 2 bases, with 8 bases between them.

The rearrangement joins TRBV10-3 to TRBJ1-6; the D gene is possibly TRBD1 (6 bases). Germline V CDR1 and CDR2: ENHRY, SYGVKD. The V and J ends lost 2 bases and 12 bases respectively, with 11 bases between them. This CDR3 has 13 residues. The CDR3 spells CAISEGQPGPLHF. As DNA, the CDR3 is TGTGCCATCAGTGAGGGACAGCCCGGACCCCTCCACTTT.

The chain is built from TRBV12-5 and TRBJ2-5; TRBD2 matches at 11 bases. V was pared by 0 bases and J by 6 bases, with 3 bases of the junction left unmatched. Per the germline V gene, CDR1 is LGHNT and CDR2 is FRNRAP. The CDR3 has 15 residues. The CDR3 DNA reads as TGTGCTAGTGGTTTGGTACTAGCGGGAGCGAAGACCCAGTACTTC. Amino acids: CASGLVLAGAKTQYF.

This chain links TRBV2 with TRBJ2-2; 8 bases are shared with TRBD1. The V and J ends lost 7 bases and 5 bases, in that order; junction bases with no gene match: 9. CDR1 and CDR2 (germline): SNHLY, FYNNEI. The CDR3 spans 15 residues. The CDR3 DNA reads TGTGCCAGCAACGGACAGGGTTTGGGTACCGGGGAGCTGTTTTTT. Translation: CASNGQGLGTGELFF.

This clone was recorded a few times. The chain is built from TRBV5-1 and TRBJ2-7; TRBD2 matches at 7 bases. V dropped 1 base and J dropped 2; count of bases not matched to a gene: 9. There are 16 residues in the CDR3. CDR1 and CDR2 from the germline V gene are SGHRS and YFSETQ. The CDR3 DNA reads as TGCGCCAGCAGCTTGATAGGCGGGAGAGGCACCTACGAGCAGTACTTC. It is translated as CASSLIGGRGTYEQYF. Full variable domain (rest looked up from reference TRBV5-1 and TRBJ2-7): KAGVTQTPRYLIKTRGQQVTLSCSPISGHRSVSWYQQTPGQGLQFLFEYFSETQRNKGNFPGRFSGRQFSNSRSEMNVSTLELGDSALYLCASSLIGGRGTYEQYFGPGTRLTVT.

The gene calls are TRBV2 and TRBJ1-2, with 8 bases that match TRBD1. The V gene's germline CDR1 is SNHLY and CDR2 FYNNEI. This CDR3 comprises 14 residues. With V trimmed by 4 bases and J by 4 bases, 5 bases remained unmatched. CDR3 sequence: CASSVGQGFYGYTF. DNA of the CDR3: TGTGCCAGCAGTGTTGGACAGGGATTCTATGGCTACACCTTC.

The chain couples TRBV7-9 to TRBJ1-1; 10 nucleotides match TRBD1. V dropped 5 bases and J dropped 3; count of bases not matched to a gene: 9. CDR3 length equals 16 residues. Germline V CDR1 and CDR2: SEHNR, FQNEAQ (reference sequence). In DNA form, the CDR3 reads TGTGCCAGCAGCCCGACCCAGGGGACAGGGGACACTGAAGCTTTCTTT. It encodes CASSPTQGTGDTEAFF.

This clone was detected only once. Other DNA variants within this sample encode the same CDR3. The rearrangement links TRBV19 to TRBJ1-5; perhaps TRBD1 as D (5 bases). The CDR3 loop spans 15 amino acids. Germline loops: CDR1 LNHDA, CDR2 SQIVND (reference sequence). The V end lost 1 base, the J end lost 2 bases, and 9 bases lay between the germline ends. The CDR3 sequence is CASSIGQGGNQPQHF. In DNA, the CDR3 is TGTGCCAGTAGTATAGGGCAGGGCGGCAATCAGCCCCAGCATTTT.

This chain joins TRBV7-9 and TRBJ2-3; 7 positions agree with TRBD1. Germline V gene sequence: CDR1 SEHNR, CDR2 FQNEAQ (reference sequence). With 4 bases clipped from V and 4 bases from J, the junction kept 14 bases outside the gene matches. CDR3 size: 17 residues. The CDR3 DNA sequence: TGTGCCAGCAGCTCTACCCCCGGACAGGCCGAGGCAGATACGCAGTATTTT. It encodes CASSSTPGQAEADTQYF.

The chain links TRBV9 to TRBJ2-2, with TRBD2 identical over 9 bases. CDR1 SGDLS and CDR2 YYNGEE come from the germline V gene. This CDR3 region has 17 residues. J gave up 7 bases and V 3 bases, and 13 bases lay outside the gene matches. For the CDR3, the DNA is TGTGCCAGCAGCGCCCCCCATGGTAGCGGGGGTGGCGGGGAGCTGTTTTTT. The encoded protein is CASSAPHGSGGGGELFF.

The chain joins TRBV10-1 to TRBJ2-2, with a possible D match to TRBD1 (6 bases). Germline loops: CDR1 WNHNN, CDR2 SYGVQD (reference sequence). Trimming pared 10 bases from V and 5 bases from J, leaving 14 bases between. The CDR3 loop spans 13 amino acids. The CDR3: CATQGSWTGELFF. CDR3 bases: TGCGCCACGCAGGGGTCTTGGACCGGGGAGCTGTTTTTT.

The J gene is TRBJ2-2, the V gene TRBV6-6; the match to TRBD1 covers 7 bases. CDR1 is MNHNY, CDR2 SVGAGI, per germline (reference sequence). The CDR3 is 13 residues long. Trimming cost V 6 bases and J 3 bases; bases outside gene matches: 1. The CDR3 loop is CASSDRDTGELFF. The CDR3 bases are TGTGCCAGCAGCGACAGGGACACCGGGGAGCTGTTTTTT.

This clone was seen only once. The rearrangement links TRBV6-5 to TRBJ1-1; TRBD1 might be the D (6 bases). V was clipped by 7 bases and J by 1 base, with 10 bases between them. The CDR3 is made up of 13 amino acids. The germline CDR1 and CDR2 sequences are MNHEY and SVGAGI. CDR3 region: CASMPTGNTEAFF. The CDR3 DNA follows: TGTGCCAGCATGCCGACAGGGAACACTGAAGCTTTCTTT.

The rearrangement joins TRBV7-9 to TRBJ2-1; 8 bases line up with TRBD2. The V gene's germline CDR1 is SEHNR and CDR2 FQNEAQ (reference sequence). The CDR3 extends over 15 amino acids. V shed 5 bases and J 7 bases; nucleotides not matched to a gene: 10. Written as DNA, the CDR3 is TGTGCCAGCAGCATACTAGCGGACGGGGGGAATGAGCAGTTCTTC. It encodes CASSILADGGNEQFF.

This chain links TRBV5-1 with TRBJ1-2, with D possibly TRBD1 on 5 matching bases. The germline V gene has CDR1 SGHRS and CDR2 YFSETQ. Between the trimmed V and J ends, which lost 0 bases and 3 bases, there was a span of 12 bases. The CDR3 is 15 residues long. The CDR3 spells CASSLVGGADYGYTF. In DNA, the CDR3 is TGCGCCAGCAGCTTGGTTGGAGGGGCGGACTATGGCTACACCTTC.

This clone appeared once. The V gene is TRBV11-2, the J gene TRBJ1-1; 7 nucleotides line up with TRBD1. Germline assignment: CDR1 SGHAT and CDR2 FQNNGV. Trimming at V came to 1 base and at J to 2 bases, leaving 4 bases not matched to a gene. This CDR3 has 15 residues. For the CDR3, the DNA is TGTGCCAGCAGCTTAGCGGCAGGGGGAAACACTGAAGCTTTCTTT. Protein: CASSLAAGGNTEAFF.

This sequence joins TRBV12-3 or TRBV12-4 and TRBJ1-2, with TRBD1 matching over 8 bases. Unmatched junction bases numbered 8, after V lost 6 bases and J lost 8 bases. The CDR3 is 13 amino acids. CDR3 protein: CASSRDRTGGYTF. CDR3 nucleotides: TGTGCCAGCAGCCGGGACAGGACGGGAGGCTACACCTTC.

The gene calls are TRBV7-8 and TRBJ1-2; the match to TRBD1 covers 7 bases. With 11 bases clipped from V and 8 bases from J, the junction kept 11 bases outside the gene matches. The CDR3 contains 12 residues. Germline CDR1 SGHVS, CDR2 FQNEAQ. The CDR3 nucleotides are TGTGCCTCCTCTACAGGGGCAAGAGGCTACACCTTC. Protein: CASSTGARGYTF.

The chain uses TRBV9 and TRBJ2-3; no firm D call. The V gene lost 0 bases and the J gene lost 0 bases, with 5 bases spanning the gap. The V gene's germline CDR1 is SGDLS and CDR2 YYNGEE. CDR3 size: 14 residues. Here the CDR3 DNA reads TGTGCCAGCAGCGTAGACTGGAGCACAGATACGCAGTATTTT. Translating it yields CASSVDWSTDTQYF.

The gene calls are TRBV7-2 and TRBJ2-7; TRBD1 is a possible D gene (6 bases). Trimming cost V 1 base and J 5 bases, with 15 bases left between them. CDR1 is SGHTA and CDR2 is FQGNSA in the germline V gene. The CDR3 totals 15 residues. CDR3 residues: CASSLVGTTRNEQYF. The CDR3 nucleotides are TGTGCCAGCAGCTTAGTAGGGACAACTCGGAACGAGCAGTACTTC.